This TCR beta chain was profiled in a study of T cell responses to AZD1222 COVID-19 vaccine. Study results and limitations: Donors skewed white British and female; clonal diversity was possibly underestimated.

With regard to this clone: The antigen is unknown.

Germline assignment: CDR1 SGHRS and CDR2 YFSETQ. V was cut by 0 bases and J by 1 base, with 12 bases left in between. The CDR3 is 16 amino acids. The table came from immunoSEQ multiplex PCR; TCRdb's copy has only in-frame clones and leaves some out. The sample yields 80,000 to 90,000 clones, approximately 88% seen once. The sample was peripheral blood, taken 28 days after the second AZD1222 dose. This chain connects TRBV5-1 to TRBJ2-3; the D is unclear. The source of this sequence is an adult who received the AZD1222 COVID-19 vaccine. CDR3 bases: TGCGCCAGCAGCTTGGTAGGCTCTCAGGGCACAGATACGCAGTATTTT. This translates into CASSLVGSQGTDTQYF.